This TCR beta chain was profiled in a study of blood T cell repertoires in COVID-19. Study summary: Samples of COVID-19 (acute and convalescent) were obtained from the United States, Italy and Spain. Nucleic acid was either cDNA or gDNA, and it came from T cells, B-cell-depleted T cells, or PBMCs.

Trimming took off 6 bases at V and 3 bases at J, with 18 bases between the two ends. The CDR3 contains 15 residues. The V gene's germline CDR1 is MNHEY and CDR2 SVGEGT. Authors' analysis steps: Cell counts per sample came from amplifying reference gene primers. Measured with immunoSEQ multiplex PCR; TCRdb has only the in-frame clones, and not every one. The V and J calls and clone size were taken over from that table, and D and trimming were inferred from the DNA. The data contain 70,000 to 95,000 clones, roughly 83% of them singletons. The sequence came from a human donor in a cohort sampled during active COVID-19. This rearrangement joins TRBV6-2 or TRBV6-3 to TRBJ2-7; TRBD2 is a possible D gene (6 bases). Sequences were obtained from peripheral blood. The CDR3 DNA reads as TGTGCCAGCAGCCCTTTGCGGGATCGTATCTACGAGCAGTACTTC. It specifies CASSPLRDRIYEQYF.